This entry features one T cell receptor beta chain sequence. Other DNA sequences in the same sample also yield this CDR3. The authors split each subset's genomic DNA evenly across several immunoSEQ plates. The repertoire was sequenced with immunoSEQ multiplex PCR; TCRdb's copy has only in-frame clones and lacks some. The sample has roughly 1,800,000 clones; 85% to 95% are singletons. Naive CD8 cells lacked CD45RO and underwent positive selection for CCR7, leaving out terminally differentiated effector memory CD45RA+ cells. All the donors were Caucasian adults who lived in Nashville, Tennessee. The CDR3 has 15 residues. Trimming at V came to 5 bases and at J to 4 bases, leaving 5 bases not matched to a gene. Germline loops: CDR1 SGHTA, CDR2 FQGNSA. The sample is drawn from a study of shared clonotypes between healthy human individuals.

This sequence was found in a man younger than 35 in good health. The sample taken for sequencing was naive CD8+ T cells sorted from blood. The chain uses TRBV7-2 and TRBJ1-3; 10 nucleotides align to TRBD1. The DNA of the CDR3 is TGTGCCAGCAGCCTGGGACAGGGGCCCGGAAACACCATATATTTT. This gives the protein CASSLGQGPGNTIYF.